This is a list of T cell receptor beta chains from one sample in a study of shared clonotypes between healthy human individuals. Data came from immunoSEQ multiplex PCR; TCRdb stores just in-frame clones and leaves some out. The repertoire includes roughly 2.2 million clones, 85% to 95% of them detected once, and around 0.35% sits in the top ten. The sample taken for sequencing was naive CD4+ T cells from PBMCs. These receptors were obtained from a man younger than 35 in good health. Some clones in this sample may be carry-over from other donors' samples. CDR3s include the opening cysteine and the closing phenylalanine or tryptophan. A D gene is named only where the DNA matches it firmly. Only part of the rows carry a size: once, few, many, or a class if the clone is expanded.

J | V | size | D | DNA | CDR3
TRBJ2-7 | TRBV12-5 | . | TRBD1 | TGTGCTAGTGGGGGTCCGGGACAGGGGACGACCGAACTTTACGAGCAGTACTTC | CASGGPGQGTTELYEQYF
TRBJ1-5 | TRBV6-1 | . | TRBD1 | TGTGCCAGCAGTGAAAGGTACAGGGGCTATAGCAATCAGCCCCAGCATTTT | CASSERYRGYSNQPQHF
TRBJ1-5 | TRBV7-9 | once | . | TGTGCCAGCAGCTTCGGGCGGAGCAATCAGCCCCAGCATTTT | CASSFGRSNQPQHF
TRBJ1-1 | TRBV6-1 | . | . | TGTGCCAGCAGTGAACTGGGACGGGACACTGAAGCTTTCTTT | CASSELGRDTEAFF
TRBJ2-5 | TRBV10-3 | . | . | TGTGCCATCAGTGAGACAGGGAGCCAAGAGACCCAGTACTTC | CAISETGSQETQYF
TRBJ2-3 | TRBV9 | . | TRBD2 | TGTGCCAGCAGCTTAGACTTAGCGGGGGGGGCGGATACGCAGTATTTT | CASSLDLAGGADTQYF
TRBJ2-1 | TRBV6-1 | . | TRBD2 | TGTGCCAGCCTGGGGAGCGGGAGGAGCAATGAGCAGTTCTTC | CASLGSGRSNEQFF
TRBJ1-5 | TRBV27 | . | TRBD1 | TGTGCCAGCAGCCTGACAGGGATGTGGCAGCCCCAGCATTTT | CASSLTGMWQPQHF
TRBJ2-4 | TRBV19 | . | TRBD2 | TGTGCCAGTAGGAAAGCAGGACTAGGCAAAAACATTCAGTACTTC | CASRKAGLGKNIQYF
TRBJ1-2 | TRBV7-2 | . | TRBD1 | TGTGCCAGCAGCAAGGAGGACAGGGCACGTGGCTACACCTTC | CASSKEDRARGYTF
TRBJ2-4 | TRBV11-3 | . | . | TGTGCCAGCAGCTTAACAGCCAAAAACATTCAGTACTTC | CASSLTAKNIQYF
TRBJ2-1 | TRBV19 | once | TRBD2 | TGTGCCAGTAGTTCGACTAGCGGCCCCGGGTTCTTC | CASSSTSGPGFF
TRBJ1-1 | TRBV5-8 | once | . | TGTGCCAGCAGCTTGCTCGGGGTGGGGAACACTGAAGCTTTCTTT | CASSLLGVGNTEAFF
TRBJ1-1 | TRBV5-1 | . | TRBD1 | TGCGCCAGCAGCAGAAGTACAGGGGGGAACACTGAAGCTTTCTTT | CASSRSTGGNTEAFF
TRBJ1-5 | TRBV7-2 | . | . | TGTGCCAGCAGCTTGGGGGACCGCAGGTCCCAGCATTTT | CASSLGDRRSQHF
TRBJ2-1 | TRBV5-1 | . | . | TGCGCCAGCAGTCCTGAACCCAGGGTCTACAATGAGCAGTTCTTC | CASSPEPRVYNEQFF
TRBJ1-5 | TRBV4-1 | . | . | TGCGCCAGCAGCCAAACCCCCACGGACAGCCAGCCCCAGCATTTT | CASSQTPTDSQPQHF
TRBJ1-5 | TRBV6-1 | . | . | TGTGCCAGCAGTTCTCTGGGGGTTGACAATCAGCCCCAGCATTTT | CASSSLGVDNQPQHF
TRBJ1-2 | TRBV15 | . | . | TGTGCCACCAGCAGAGAAATAGGGGGTAACTATGGCTACACCTTC | CATSREIGGNYGYTF
TRBJ1-2 | TRBV6-5 | . | TRBD1 | TGTGCCAGCAGTCCACAGGGGAGGTATGGCTACACCTTC | CASSPQGRYGYTF
TRBJ1-5 | TRBV10-2 | once | . | TGCGCCAGCAGGGGAAATCAGCCCCAGCATTTT | CASRGNQPQHF
TRBJ1-5 | TRBV11-2 | . | . | TGTGCCAGCAGCAGGACGGCTGCCAATCAGCCCCAGCATTTT | CASSRTAANQPQHF
TRBJ1-5 | TRBV21-1 | . | . | TGTGCCAGCAGGGTATATCCTCGGGGGGAACCCTGCTATAGCAATCAGCCCCAGCATTTT | CASRVYPRGEPCYSNQPQHF
TRBJ1-4 | TRBV4-1 | . | . | TGCGCCAGCAGCCAAGATAGGGCTCAGGGGTATGATGAAAAACTGTTTTTT | CASSQDRAQGYDEKLFF
TRBJ2-7 | TRBV6-1 | . | . | TGTGCCAGCAGTGAGGGTCCCTCGGGGGAGCAGTACTTC | CASSEGPSGEQYF
TRBJ1-2 | TRBV6-1 | . | TRBD1 | TGTGCCAGCAGGGGACAGGGAGGGTTCTATGGCTACACCTTC | CASRGQGGFYGYTF
TRBJ1-4 | TRBV4-1 | . | TRBD1 | TGCGCCAGCAGCCCCAGGGGGGAAACTAATGAAAAACTGTTTTTT | CASSPRGETNEKLFF
TRBJ1-5 | TRBV6-5 | . | . | TGTGCCAGCAGTTCCCGGAAACGGGGGATCAATCAGCCCCAGCATTTT | CASSSRKRGINQPQHF
TRBJ2-5 | TRBV5-1 | . | TRBD1 | TGCGCCAGCAGCTTGCGGCCGGGACAGGCGGCAGAGACCCAGTACTTC | CASSLRPGQAAETQYF
TRBJ2-1 | TRBV7-2 | . | TRBD2 | TGTGCCAGCAGCTCACGGACTAGCGGGGGGTACAATGAGCAGTTCTTC | CASSSRTSGGYNEQFF
TRBJ1-4 | TRBV29-1 | . | . | TGCAGCGTTGAAGCCGCAACTAATGAAAAACTGTTTTTT | CSVEAATNEKLFF
TRBJ1-4 | TRBV9 | once | . | TGTGCCAGCAGCTCCCCCAGGGGATCTAATGAAAAACTGTTTTTT | CASSSPRGSNEKLFF
TRBJ2-2 | TRBV5-1 | . | . | TGCGCCAGCAGCTTGTTCGGGGGCGGGAACACCGGGGAGCTGTTTTTT | CASSLFGGGNTGELFF
TRBJ1-2 | TRBV27 | . | TRBD1 | TGTGCCAGCAGTACTTACCCGGACAGGGCAGGCTATGGCTACACCTTC | CASSTYPDRAGYGYTF
TRBJ2-7 | TRBV29-1 | . | TRBD1 | TGCAGCGTTACCTACAGGGGGCGAAGCTACGAGCAGTACTTC | CSVTYRGRSYEQYF
TRBJ1-5 | TRBV5-8 | . | TRBD1 | TGTGCCAGCAGCCGTGGGACAGTCTGGGATCAGCCCCAGCATTTT | CASSRGTVWDQPQHF
TRBJ1-2 | TRBV18 | . | TRBD1 | TGTGCCAGCTCACCTCTCAGGACAGGGGGGAGGTATGGCTACACCTTC | CASSPLRTGGRYGYTF
TRBJ2-1 | TRBV4-1 | . | . | TGCGCCAGCAGCCAAGCGGGGGAAGTTCTGGACAACTACAATGAGCAGTTCTTC | CASSQAGEVLDNYNEQFF
TRBJ1-1 | TRBV5-1 | few | . | TGCGCCAGCGTAGGAAGACGCCCAGACAGCATGAACACTGAAGCTTTCTTT | CASVGRRPDSMNTEAFF